A selection of T cell receptor beta chains follows, all from one sample in a study of cytomegalovirus exposure and HLA in healthy donors. Here immunoSEQ multiplex PCR was the method, and the copy in TCRdb shows in-frame clones only, minus some. The sample shows approximately 150,000 clones, around 80% of them seen only once. The specimen was PBMCs. These receptor sequences come from a man in his forties or fifties in good health and CMV-seronegative. Each CDR3 is given with its conserved first and last residue. A D gene is named only where the DNA matches it firmly. The listing skips clone size in some rows; elsewhere it reads once, few, many or a size class.

clone_size,cdr3_length,v_call,d_call,j_call,cdr3_aa,cdr3_nt
-,12,TRBV5-1,-,TRBJ2-2,CASSPGTGELFF,TGCGCCAGCAGCCCCGGCACCGGGGAGCTGTTTTTT
-,14,TRBV9,TRBD1,TRBJ1-2,CASSPGQGSYGYTF,TGTGCCAGCAGCCCGGGACAGGGTAGCTATGGCTACACCTTC
-,14,TRBV5-4,TRBD1,TRBJ1-1,CASSPGQGRAEAFF,TGTGCCAGCAGCCCTGGACAGGGGAGAGCTGAAGCTTTCTTT
-,12,TRBV10-1,-,TRBJ1-1,CASSSRGTEAFF,TGCGCCAGCAGTTCCAGGGGCACTGAAGCTTTCTTT
-,18,TRBV19,TRBD2,TRBJ2-7,CASSSTSGGARRSYEQYF,TGTGCCAGTAGCTCGACTAGCGGGGGGGCCAGGAGGTCCTACGAGCAGTACTTC
-,15,TRBV7-8,-,TRBJ1-4,CASSLGTRSGGKLFF,TGTGCCAGCAGCTTAGGCACGCGGAGCGGGGGAAAACTGTTTTTT
-,14,TRBV5-1,-,TRBJ1-1,CASSLGALGTEAFF,TGCGCCAGCAGCTTGGGGGCCTTGGGCACTGAAGCTTTCTTT
-,17,TRBV19,-,TRBJ2-3,CASSIPGRGISTDTQYF,TGTGCCAGTAGTATACCGGGCAGGGGAATTTCCACAGATACGCAGTATTTT
once,14,TRBV6-1,TRBD1,TRBJ1-2,CASKGTGVNYGYTF,TGTGCCAGCAAAGGGACAGGGGTCAACTATGGCTACACCTTC
-,14,TRBV6-5,TRBD1,TRBJ1-6,CASTRDRGLSPLHF,TGTGCCAGCACCCGAGACAGGGGGCTTTCACCCCTCCACTTT
-,15,TRBV5-5,-,TRBJ1-1,CASSSGFTIDTEAFF,TGTGCCAGCAGCTCAGGGTTCACGATTGACACTGAAGCTTTCTTT
-,13,TRBV28,-,TRBJ1-6,CARLGQINSPLHF,TGTGCCCGTCTGGGGCAGATTAATTCACCCCTCCACTTT
-,14,TRBV2,TRBD1,TRBJ2-7,CASSEVRTGTEQYF,TGTGCCAGCAGTGAGGTGCGGACAGGGACCGAGCAGTACTTC
-,13,TRBV29-1,-,TRBJ2-7,CSVVDITSYEQYF,TGCAGCGTTGTGGACATCACCTCCTACGAGCAGTACTTC
-,12,TRBV7-9,-,TRBJ2-6,CASSFVANVLTF,TGTGCCAGCAGCTTCGTGGCCAACGTCCTGACTTTC
-,16,TRBV28,-,TRBJ1-2,CASSLQRIDLNYGYTF,TGTGCCAGCAGTTTACAGAGGATCGATCTTAACTATGGCTACACCTTC
-,17,TRBV4-3,-,TRBJ2-7,CASSQGLGHESSYEQYF,TGCGCCAGCAGCCAAGGACTGGGGCACGAAAGCTCCTACGAGCAGTACTTC
-,14,TRBV5-4,-,TRBJ2-5,CASSFRREKETQYF,TGTGCCAGCAGCTTTCGGAGGGAGAAAGAGACCCAGTACTTC
-,15,TRBV7-2,-,TRBJ2-7,CASSWREQGPAEQYF,TGTGCCAGCAGCTGGCGGGAACAGGGGCCCGCCGAGCAGTACTTC
-,16,TRBV6-5,TRBD2,TRBJ2-3,CASSYGGGGAIDTQYF,TGTGCCAGCAGTTACGGGGGCGGGGGGGCAATAGATACGCAGTATTTT
-,13,TRBV19,-,TRBJ2-3,CASRWQGGDTQYF,TGTGCCAGTAGATGGCAGGGAGGTGATACGCAGTATTTT
-,16,TRBV5-8,-,TRBJ2-2,CASSRTGTINTGELFF,TGTGCCAGCAGCCGGACCGGGACAATTAACACCGGGGAGCTGTTTTTT
-,14,TRBV25-1,-,TRBJ1-5,CASSGAGERQPQHF,TGTGCCAGCAGTGGGGCAGGGGAAAGGCAGCCCCAGCATTTT
-,15,TRBV6-6,-,TRBJ1-4,CASSYSRGAGEKLFF,TGTGCCAGCAGTTACTCCCGGGGGGCGGGGGAAAAACTGTTTTTT
few,16,TRBV5-1,-,TRBJ1-3,CASSAVTVSSGNTIYF,TGCGCCAGCAGCGCAGTCACAGTTAGCTCTGGAAACACCATATATTTT
-,16,TRBV9,-,TRBJ2-5,CASSAFTPTGKETQYF,TGTGCCAGCAGCGCTTTTACCCCAACAGGAAAAGAGACCCAGTACTTC
once,13,TRBV27,-,TRBJ2-5,CASSFRVEETQYF,TGTGCCAGCAGTTTCAGGGTGGAAGAGACCCAGTACTTC
-,15,TRBV5-1,TRBD1,TRBJ2-1,CASSLETGFYNEQFF,TGCGCCAGCAGCTTGGAGACAGGGTTCTACAATGAGCAGTTCTTC
once,16,TRBV6-5,-,TRBJ2-7,CASSYSTGHTSYEQYF,TGTGCCAGCAGTTACTCGACGGGACACACTTCCTACGAGCAGTACTTC
-,17,TRBV10-3,TRBD2,TRBJ2-5,CAISESDLAGVRETQYF,TGTGCCATCAGTGAGTCGGATCTAGCGGGGGTGCGGGAGACCCAGTACTTC
once,14,TRBV5-6,-,TRBJ1-2,CASSTGRTVYGYTF,TGTGCCAGCAGCACTGGTCGGACTGTCTATGGCTACACCTTC
-,14,TRBV27,-,TRBJ2-7,CASSLPGRVYEQYF,TGTGCCAGCAGTCTCCCCGGCAGGGTGTACGAGCAGTACTTC
once,13,TRBV12-5,-,TRBJ2-7,CASGLDPRDEQYF,TGTGCTAGTGGTTTGGACCCCAGGGATGAGCAGTACTTC
once,17,TRBV7-9,-,TRBJ2-6,CASSAPQAPSGANVLTF,TGTGCCAGCAGCGCTCCTCAGGCCCCCTCTGGGGCCAACGTCCTGACTTTC
-,14,TRBV11-1,-,TRBJ2-2,CASSPHTNTGELFF,TGTGCCAGCAGCCCACACACAAACACCGGGGAGCTGTTTTTT
-,14,TRBV7-8,-,TRBJ1-3,CASSLQGSRNTIYF,TGTGCCAGCAGCTTACAGGGGTCCCGAAACACCATATATTTT